The clone carrying this TCR beta chain was detected a few times. Its antigen is undetermined. The data derive from a study of lung T cells in sarcoidosis with Löfgren's syndrome. Across the study: Analyses focused on Löfgren's syndrome patients.

TCRdb fed the reads into MiXCR, producing one record per CDR3 protein. The sample has 55,000 to 80,000 distinct CDR3 sequences, less than 25% seen once; the top ten hold approximately 2.2%. The V end was cut by 3 bases, the J end by 3 bases, with 8 bases between. The CDR3 is 13 amino acids. Germline values: CDR1 MDHEN, CDR2 SYDVKM. General study results and limits: Multiple Löfgren's syndrome patients reportedly shared TRAV12-1 and TRBV2 CDR3 motifs, suggesting public CD4+ TCRs. Recognition of an unidentified sarcoidosis antigen was only suggested. Versus controls, Löfgren's syndrome patients reportedly showed TRAV12-1 and TRBV2 as most expanded.

This sequence was found in a human donor with sarcoidosis (Löfgren's syndrome or another form), or a control subject (not recorded which). Material for sequencing was CD4+ T cells from PBMCs. The rearrangement joins TRBV28 to TRBJ1-2; the D gene is possibly TRBD1 (5 bases). The CDR3 spells CASSFRGYYGYTF. In DNA, the CDR3 is TGTGCCAGCAGTTTTCGGGGGTACTATGGCTACACCTTC.